The entry below describes one T cell receptor beta chain. Its specificity is not known. Compared with germline, one end of the junction differs, possibly owing to a read error. Naive CD8 cells, CD45RO-negative and positively selected for CCR7, excluded terminally differentiated effector memory CD45RA+ cells. The data were obtained in a study of shared clonotypes between healthy human individuals. Regarding the study as a whole: Investigators collected only blood, and repertoires in tissues likely differ. Represented diversity, genetic and exposure-history alike, was limited by few donors. In the sorted subsets, rarefaction showed sequencing was incomplete despite large depth.

Libraries were prepared by immunoSEQ multiplex PCR; TCRdb keeps only in-frame clonotypes and omits some of them. The sample lists hundreds of thousands of clones, roughly nine tenths occurring once. The specimen sequenced was naive CD8+ T cells sorted from blood. This TCR came from a man aged 30-40 years in good health.

The CDR3 DNA reads as TGTGCCAGCAGCTTAGGGACTCCGCACGGCCTAATCTTC. Protein product: CASSLGTPHGLIF. This rearrangement joins TRBV11-2 to TRBJ2-1, with a possible D match to TRBD2 (5 bases). The CDR3 contains 13 residues. The V gene's germline CDR1 is SGHAT and CDR2 FQNNGV.